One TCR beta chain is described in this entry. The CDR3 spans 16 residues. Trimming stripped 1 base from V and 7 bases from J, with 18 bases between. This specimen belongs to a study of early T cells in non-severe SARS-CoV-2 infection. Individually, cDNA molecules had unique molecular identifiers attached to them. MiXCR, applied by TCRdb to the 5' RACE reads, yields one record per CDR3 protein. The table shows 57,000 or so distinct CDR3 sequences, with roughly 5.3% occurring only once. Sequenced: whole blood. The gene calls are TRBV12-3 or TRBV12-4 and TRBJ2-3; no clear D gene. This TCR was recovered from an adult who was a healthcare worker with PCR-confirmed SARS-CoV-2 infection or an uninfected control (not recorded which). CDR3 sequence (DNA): TGTGCCAGCAGTTTAGTGGTTGGCGTTGGTTTGTATACGCAGTATTTT. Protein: CASSLVVGVGLYTQYF.